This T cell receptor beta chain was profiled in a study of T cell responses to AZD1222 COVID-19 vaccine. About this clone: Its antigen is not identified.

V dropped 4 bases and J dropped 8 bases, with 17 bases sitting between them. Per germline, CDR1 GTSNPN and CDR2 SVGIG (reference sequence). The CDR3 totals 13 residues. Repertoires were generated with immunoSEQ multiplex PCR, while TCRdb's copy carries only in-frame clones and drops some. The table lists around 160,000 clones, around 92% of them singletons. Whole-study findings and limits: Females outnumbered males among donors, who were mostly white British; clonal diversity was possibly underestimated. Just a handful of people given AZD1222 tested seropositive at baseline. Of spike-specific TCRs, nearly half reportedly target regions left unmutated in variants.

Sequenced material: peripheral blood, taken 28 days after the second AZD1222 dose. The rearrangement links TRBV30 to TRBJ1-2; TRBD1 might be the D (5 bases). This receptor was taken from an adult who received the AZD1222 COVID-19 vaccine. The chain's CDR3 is CAWNYARGGGYTF. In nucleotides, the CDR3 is TGTGCCTGGAATTACGCCCGGGGGGGAGGCTACACCTTC.